These 8 T cell receptor beta chains originate from one sample sequenced in a study of CXCR3-negative and CXCR3-positive naive CD8 T cells. Each TRB cDNA library was prepared by 5' RACE (with UMI labels). TCRdb reprocessed the 5' RACE reads and stores each CDR3 protein as one record, lacking DNA. This repertoire includes some 130,000 distinct CDR3 sequences. Their antigen targets remain unknown. General observations from the study: Naive cells with CXCR3 showed TRB CDR3s that were more hydrophobic than those in CXCR3-negative naive cells.

The specimen was naive CXCR3+ CD8+ T cells from blood. Subset described: CD45RO-CCR7+CD27+CD95- naive CD8+ T cells expressing CXCR3 (TNR3+). Receptor source: a human donor in good health. Some clones in this sample may be carry-over from other donors' samples.

The gene calls are TRBV21-1 and TRBJ1-1; TCRdb picks TRBD1, but there is no DNA to check that call. TRBV21-1 is labeled a pseudogene. This CDR3 contains 12 residues. CDR3 region: CASSGQEDEAFF.

The genes are TRBV14 and TRBJ2-7; TCRdb's assignment of TRBD1 cannot be checked, as there is no DNA. Per the germline V gene, CDR1 is SGHDN and CDR2 is FVKESK. This CDR3 spans 13 amino acids. The CDR3 region is CASSLGHYNEQYF. Complete variable domain (other parts from reference TRBV14 and TRBJ2-7): EAGVTQFPSHSVIEKGQTVTLRCDPISGHDNLYWYRRVMGKEIKFLLHFVKESKQDESGMPNNRFLAERTGGTYSTLKVQPAELEDSGVYFCASSLGHYNEQYFGPGTRLTVT.

V gene TRBV23-1 combines with J gene TRBJ2-5; the TCRdb D gene call, TRBD2, has no DNA to confirm it. TRBV23-1 is reported as an ORF; its role is uncertain. The CDR3 extends over 15 amino acids. CDR3 sequence: CASSQTSGGQETQYF.

The chain uses TRBV5-5 and TRBJ2-1; as DNA is missing, the TRBD1 call by TCRdb cannot be tested. The germline V gene has CDR1 SGHKS and CDR2 YYEKEE (reference sequence). The CDR3 runs to 16 residues. The CDR3 loop reads CASSFRQGGRNNEQFF.

The chain has TRBV7-9 and TRBJ1-1. Germline assignment: CDR1 SEHNR and CDR2 FQNEAQ (reference sequence). The CDR3 covers 14 residues. The CDR3 here is CASSLAMDDTEAFF.

The chain is built from TRBV4-3 and TRBJ2-1; the D gene TCRdb calls, TRBD2, cannot be checked with no DNA. Germline-derived CDR1 and CDR2 are LGHNA and YSLEER. CDR3 length: 16 residues. CDR3 residues: CASSQDGNSVYNEQFF.

CDR3 sequence reads: CASSWRIPTSRQGTSYNEQFF. The genes are TRBV28 and TRBJ2-1; the TRBD1 assignment by TCRdb is unverifiable without DNA. The CDR3 has 21 amino acids. Per the germline V gene, CDR1 is MDHEN and CDR2 is SYDVKM.

This chain connects TRBV6-5 to TRBJ2-1. Per the germline V gene, CDR1 is MNHEY and CDR2 is SVGAGI. The CDR3 spans 13 residues. The CDR3 here is CASSYFAFDEQFF.